Listed below are T cell receptor beta chains from one sample, sequenced in a study of vaccination and CD4 T cells after COVID-19. Which antigens these TCRs recognize remains unknown. TCRdb redid the calling of the PCR reads with MiXCR, one entry per CDR3 protein. The sample includes roughly 7,000 distinct CDR3 sequences, around three fifths of them seen just once. The sequencing input was CD4+ T cells from blood, cultured in vitro. Receptors originate from a human donor in good health. The CDR3 runs from the conserved cysteine through the conserved F or W. A D gene is named only where the DNA matches it firmly. Clone size appears in some rows only: once, few, many, or a class for an expanded clone.

TRBD2	TRBV19	TRBJ2-7	13	-	CARGAGGPYEQYF	TGTGCCAGGGGAGCGGGGGGGCCCTACGAGCAGTACTTC
-	TRBV7-2	TRBJ1-6	13	-	CASSPQRSSPLHF	TGTGCCAGCAGCCCGCAAAGGAGTTCACCCCTCCACTTT
TRBD1	TRBV5-1	TRBJ2-7	15	large	CASSLGQGSSYEQYF	TGCGCCAGCAGCTTAGGACAGGGGAGCTCCTACGAGCAGTACTTC
TRBD2	TRBV2	TRBJ2-5	14	-	CASRTSPNQETQYF	TGTGCCAGCAGGACTAGCCCGAATCAAGAGACCCAGTACTTC
-	TRBV4-3	TRBJ2-2	16	-	CASSHRGLLRTGELFF	TGCGCCAGCAGCCATCGAGGGTTATTGCGGACCGGGGAGCTGTTTTTT
-	TRBV7-2	TRBJ1-2	11	-	CATLYLGGYTF	TGTGCCACCCTGTATCTCGGGGGCTACACCTTC
-	TRBV24-1	TRBJ2-5	14	few	CATSDKEAQETQYF	TGTGCCACCAGTGATAAAGAGGCTCAAGAGACCCAGTACTTC
-	TRBV19	TRBJ1-2	12	few	CASSPLSGGYTF	TGTGCCAGTAGTCCCCTCTCGGGTGGCTACACCTTC
TRBD1	TRBV6-2/TRBV6-3	TRBJ1-1	13	-	CASRLTGDTEAFF	TGTGCCAGCAGGCTTACAGGGGACACTGAAGCTTTCTTT
-	TRBV12-3/TRBV12-4	TRBJ2-1	13	large	CASLTSLNNEQFF	TGTGCCAGCCTAACTAGCCTCAACAATGAGCAGTTCTTC
-	TRBV24-1	TRBJ1-1	14	-	CATRRDPPNTEAFF	TGTGCCACCAGGAGGGACCCTCCGAACACTGAAGCTTTCTTT
-	TRBV20-1	TRBJ1-5	13	few	CSAAAGRNQPQHF	TGCAGTGCCGCCGCCGGGAGGAATCAGCCCCAGCATTTT
TRBD2	TRBV2	TRBJ2-5	15	-	CASRSGTSGSETQYF	TGTGCCAGCAGATCGGGGACTAGCGGGTCTGAGACCCAGTACTTC
-	TRBV6-4	TRBJ1-1	19	-	CAPKDELGARHLLNTEAFF	TGTGCCCCTAAAGACGAGTTGGGGGCTCGACATCTTTTGAACACTGAAGCTTTCTTT
-	TRBV27	TRBJ1-6	16	few	CASSLLTGGNNSPLHF	TGTGCCAGCAGTTTATTAACAGGCGGGAATAATTCACCCCTCCACTTT
-	TRBV10-2	TRBJ2-2	13	once	CASSARLGGELFF	TGCGCCAGCAGTGCGAGACTAGGCGGGGAGCTGTTTTTT
-	TRBV25-1	TRBJ1-1	13	few	CASSEGAGVLAFF	TGTGCCAGCAGTGAAGGGGCAGGGGTATTGGCTTTCTTT
-	TRBV11-2	TRBJ1-2	14	-	CASSLSAPSYGYTF	TGTGCCAGCAGCTTGAGTGCTCCGTCCTATGGCTACACCTTC
TRBD1	TRBV20-1	TRBJ1-3	15	-	CSASGAGTGGNTIYF	TGCAGTGCTAGTGGAGCCGGGACAGGGGGAAACACCATATATTTT
-	TRBV5-4	TRBJ2-4	15	-	CASSQGRLSKNIQYF	TGTGCCAGCAGCCAAGGTCGGTTGTCCAAAAACATTCAGTACTTC
TRBD1	TRBV5-1	TRBJ2-7	13	-	CASGTGAGYEQYF	TGCGCCAGCGGCACAGGGGCGGGCTACGAGCAGTACTTC
-	TRBV7-6	TRBJ2-3	16	-	CASSLRVSGRTDTQYF	TGTGCCAGCAGCTTAAGAGTATCAGGTCGCACAGATACGCAGTATTTT
-	TRBV30	TRBJ1-6	13	few	CAGNRQENSPLHF	TGTGCCGGAAACAGACAGGAGAATTCACCCCTCCACTTT
-	TRBV7-2	TRBJ1-2	13	few	CASSLERNYGYTF	TGTGCCAGCAGCTTAGAACGTAACTATGGCTACACCTTC
TRBD2	TRBV20-1	TRBJ2-3	22	few	CSARDPAGGLADPRRGLDTQYF	TGCAGTGCTAGAGACCCTGCGGGGGGACTAGCGGATCCGCGGAGGGGGTTGGATACGCAGTATTTT
TRBD1	TRBV7-2	TRBJ1-5	14	few	CASSSGQGYQPQHF	TGTGCCAGCAGCTCGGGACAGGGATATCAGCCCCAGCATTTT
-	TRBV9	TRBJ2-5	15	-	CASSQGPRAQETQYF	TGTGCCAGCAGCCAAGGACCTCGGGCCCAAGAGACCCAGTACTTC
-	TRBV6-2/TRBV6-3	TRBJ1-5	16	-	CASSPPSWQAHQPQHF	TGTGCCAGCAGTCCCCCCTCTTGGCAGGCCCATCAGCCCCAGCATTTT
-	TRBV6-5	TRBJ2-2	18	-	CASSYFSGAGTSTGELFF	TGTGCCAGCAGTTACTTCTCGGGGGCAGGGACCTCCACCGGGGAGCTGTTTTTT
-	TRBV7-8	TRBJ1-2	15	-	CASSHEPRQVEGYTF	TGTGCCAGCAGCCACGAACCACGCCAGGTAGAAGGCTACACCTTC
-	TRBV29-1	TRBJ2-2	13	-	CSVDSGYTGELFF	TGCAGCGTTGACAGCGGGTACACCGGGGAGCTGTTTTTT
-	TRBV5-1	TRBJ2-7	16	-	CASSLADRTAFYEQYF	TGCGCCAGCAGCTTGGCCGATAGGACAGCCTTCTACGAGCAGTACTTC
-	TRBV20-1	TRBJ1-4	13	-	CSAGAATNEKLFF	TGCAGTGCGGGGGCGGCAACTAATGAAAAACTGTTTTTT
-	TRBV27	TRBJ1-1	13	-	CASSLGRNTEAFF	TGTGCCAGCAGTTTAGGCCGGAACACTGAAGCTTTCTTT
-	TRBV6-5	TRBJ2-2	19	-	CASSYFPPKDSLGTGELFF	TGTGCCAGCAGTTACTTCCCCCCCAAGGACAGCTTGGGGACCGGGGAGCTGTTTTTT
TRBD1	TRBV6-5	TRBJ2-5	13	-	CASSSDRATTQYF	TGTGCCAGCAGTTCCGACAGGGCCACGACCCAGTACTTC
-	TRBV10-3	TRBJ1-2	14	once	CAIRIQEDGYGYTF	TGTGCCATCAGGATACAGGAGGACGGCTATGGCTACACCTTC
TRBD1	TRBV7-2	TRBJ1-5	14	few	CASSPTGGNQPQHF	TGTGCCAGCAGCCCAACAGGGGGCAATCAGCCCCAGCATTTT
-	TRBV20-1	TRBJ2-3	12	-	CSAIRETDTQYF	TGCAGTGCTATCAGGGAGACAGATACGCAGTATTTT
TRBD1	TRBV27	TRBJ1-2	15	few	CASSQKTGVNYGYTF	TGTGCCAGCAGTCAAAAGACAGGGGTTAACTATGGCTACACCTTC
TRBD1	TRBV20-1	TRBJ2-5	13	few	CSAINRGQETQYF	TGCAGTGCTATAAACAGGGGGCAGGAGACCCAGTACTTC